The clone carrying this T cell receptor (beta chain) appeared a few times. V was clipped by 11 bases and J by 7 bases; unmatched bases: 7. CDR1 is MNHEY and CDR2 is SVGAGI in the germline V gene. CDR3 length: 13 residues. cDNA prepared by RNA extraction and subsequent reverse transcription served as the template for sequencing. Profiled with immunoSEQ multiplex PCR; TCRdb holds only in-frame clones, not every one. The table shows about 97,000 clones, with more than 35% occurring only once. The sample is drawn from a study of CD8+ T cells in alopecia areata. Sequencing was carried out using CD4+ T cells sorted from blood. This sequence joins TRBV6-5 and TRBJ2-1, with 11 bases aligning to TRBD2. The clonotype originates from a human donor with alopecia areata. The CDR3 DNA is TGTGCCGCGGGACTAGCGGTCGATAATGAGCAGTTCTTC. Translating it yields CAAGLAVDNEQFF.